A selection of T cell receptor beta chains follows, all from one sample in a study of blood T cell repertoires in COVID-19. Produced via immunoSEQ multiplex PCR; TCRdb's table is partial and in-frame only. The repertoire has about 260,000 clones, less than 90% of them found once; the top ten carry 4.6%. Sequences were obtained from peripheral blood. These TCRs come from a man aged 60-69 years who had recovered from COVID-19. CDR3s include the opening cysteine and the closing phenylalanine or tryptophan. Not every row has a clone size; where given, it reads once, few, many or a size class.

v_gene | abundance | len | CDR3aa
TRBV7-8 | once | 14 | CASSSSGEEETQYF
TRBV2 | NA | 11 | CASWTYRQQFF
TRBV6-6 | NA | 16 | CASSYSNRGGYNEQFF
TRBV7-9 | NA | 16 | CASSDRDRGTGNTIYF
TRBV9 | few | 14 | CASSGGGNTGELFF
TRBV3-1/TRBV3-2 | NA | 14 | CASSQGRGNQPQHF
TRBV5-5 | once | 12 | CASSLGGYGYTF
TRBV7-3 | NA | 13 | CASSRGGPNEQFF
TRBV5-8 | NA | 20 | CASSLGFLGMVGGVSNEQFF
TRBV27 | NA | 17 | CASSFLRTSGRFYEQYF
TRBV10-3 | NA | 14 | CAISGNPGMEKLFF
TRBV24-1 | NA | 14 | CATSDWDRGYGYTF
TRBV7-2 | NA | 14 | CASSATGTGFEQYF
TRBV18 | NA | 16 | CASSPQGLAGTYEQYF
TRBV6-5 | NA | 14 | CASTTSGGAYEQYF
TRBV7-3 | few | 18 | CASSLLGQGSRGTGELFF
TRBV19 | NA | 13 | CASSPTGYTEAFF
TRBV6-5 | NA | 14 | CASSSDRVNQPQHF
TRBV13 | few | 14 | CASSSTPSGETQYF
TRBV28 | NA | 15 | CASRLGQGSRQPQHF
TRBV18 | NA | 14 | CATHRSRGDNEQFF
TRBV4-2 | NA | 15 | CASSQAIQGNTEAFF
TRBV5-1 | NA | 18 | CASSRGLAGGEMGNTQYF
TRBV7-2 | NA | 14 | CASRPMTGVYGYTF
TRBV6-4 | NA | 12 | CASSDLRGGYTF
TRBV5-4 | NA | 15 | CASSLSSGRGEKLFF
TRBV11-2 | NA | 15 | CASSPTGGANEKLFF
TRBV14 | few | 20 | CASSRTRGRGRSGENYGYTF
TRBV7-9 | NA | 15 | CASRAQQGQARGYTF
TRBV11-2 | NA | 13 | CASSPSGYYEQYF
TRBV4-1 | once | 15 | CASSPQGAFTGELFF
TRBV6-4 | NA | 15 | CASSAEGGPPNEQFF
TRBV19 | NA | 15 | CASSSLAGDTDTQYF
TRBV14 | NA | 14 | CASSLDRVGDTQYF
TRBV15 | NA | 15 | CATSMAGARSYEQYF
TRBV11-2 | NA | 16 | CASSPLAGKTTDTQYF